This TCR beta chain was documented in a study of blood T cell repertoires in COVID-19 (dated by TCRdb to about 2020). General notes on the study: Collaborator samples came from the United States, Italy and Spain and covered acute and convalescent phases of COVID-19. The samples were drawn from the first 160 participants of the ongoing ImmuneRACE study and from 1,254 subjects provided by 6 global collaborators. Sample metadata almost always included a de-identified subject ID, COVID-19 status, age in years and sex. Subjects who had been exposed to COVID-19, were actively infected with it, or had recovered from it provided the deeply sampled blood TCRbeta repertoires that made up the dataset. The material from the prospective study consisted of cDNA or gDNA derived from T cells, B-cell-depleted T cells, or PBMCs. The repertoires were released in a freely available public database intended as a resource for research on the immune response to SARS-CoV-2. Where available, HLA class I and class II types were obtained from metadata supplied by the sample provider rather than from assay-based typing.

TCRbeta CDR3 regions were amplified from genomic DNA by means of the immunoSEQ Assay, a bias-controlled multiplex PCR. As for the authors' bioinformatics: Nucleated cell counts per sample were estimated from amplification of reference gene primers within the assay. To quantify the absolute abundance of each unique TCRbeta CDR3 rearrangement, sequence reads were collapsed and filtered. For each sample, productive Simpson clonality was calculated by taking the square root of Simpson's diversity index across productive rearrangements. TCRdb provides this immuneACCESS table in a form limited to in-frame rearrangements. Some clones are lacking; in checked studies, under half of them reflect an unresolved V gene, and why the rest are absent is not known. The V and J calls and clone size were taken over from that table, and D and trimming were inferred from the DNA. Across this sample there are more than 250,000 clones, with approximately 84% seen only once. Together, the top ten hold around 9.1% of the sample.

The paper as a whole reports these results and caveats: The quantity of clinical and demographic metadata differed by source and by participant and was supplied without curation.

As for this clone: Its antigen specificity is not known. Base-call qualities are not available, and no considerably larger clone is one nucleotide away.

Each collaborating institution followed its own protocols to collect whole blood in K2EDTA tubes. For TCRbeta analysis, collaborator samples were shipped as frozen whole blood, as isolated PBMCs, or as DNA extracted from either sample type. The clonotype comes from a human donor in a cohort sampled during active COVID-19. Sample: peripheral blood.

The DNA sequence reads TGTGCCAGCAGCACGCCTAGGGGGAACACCGGGGAGCTGTTTTTT. This gives the protein CASSTPRGNTGELFF. The sequence joins TRBV9 to TRBJ2-2; the D region possibly corresponds to TRBD1 (5 bases align). The CDR3 measures 15 amino acids from cysteine to phenylalanine. Of all the DNA, just the CDR3 is kept, 45 bases in frame from base 1. Via the germline V gene, CDR1 is SGDLS and CDR2 YYNGEE. V is pared back by 4 bases and J by 1 base, with 11 bases lying between the germline termini.